Presented here are 13 T cell receptor beta chains from one specimen sequenced in a study of a mutant IDH1 vaccine in newly diagnosed glioma. The data were produced by immunoSEQ multiplex PCR, yet TCRdb's version contains in-frame clones alone and is incomplete. This table has tens of thousands of clones, roughly 81% appearing once. Their cognate antigens are unknown. Sample time point: week 35, safety follow-up. Alongside topical imiquimod, each dose of vaccine comprised 300 ug of mutant IDH1 20-mer peptide. The sample in question was PBMCs, obtained from a glioma patient whose treatment included an IDH1 peptide vaccine. These receptors were taken from a man aged 35 to 55 with glioma.

This clone showed up just once. The chain is built from TRBV15 and TRBJ1-6; D possibly corresponds to TRBD1 (5 bases). Germline V CDR1 and CDR2: LNHNV, YYDKDF (reference sequence). The ends were cut back, 8 bases at V and 0 bases at J, with 11 bases in the middle. This CDR3 comprises 15 residues. In DNA form, the CDR3 reads TGTGCCACCCGTCGGGGGAACTCCTATAATTCACCCCTCCACTTT. Translation: CATRRGNSYNSPLHF.

The chain uses TRBV21-1 and TRBJ2-7; the D call of TRBD2 is as the table states it, not checked on the DNA. TRBV21-1 is noted as a pseudogene. There are 17 residues in the CDR3. CDR3 sequence reads: CASSKAPGTAFSYEQYF. The CDR3 DNA reads TGTGCCAGCAGCAAAGCCCCCGGGACTGCATTCTCCTACGAGCAGTACTTC.

This sequence joins TRBV5-5 and TRBJ1-1; D possibly corresponds to TRBD1 (6 bases). The germline V gene has CDR1 SGHKS and CDR2 YYEKEE (reference sequence). Trimming removed 3 bases at V and 2 bases at J, with 17 bases between. The CDR3 is 16 residues long. CDR3: CASSSTPGHKNTEAFF. The DNA of the CDR3 is TGTGCCAGCAGCTCAACCCCGGGACACAAAAACACTGAAGCTTTCTTT.

This clone occurred a few times. V is TRBV2 and J is TRBJ2-2; tentative D call: TRBD2 (7 bases). Trimming left V 6 bases short and J 6 bases short, with 14 bases between. Germline CDR1 reads SNHLY; CDR2 reads FYNNEI. This CDR3 is 14 amino acids long. The CDR3, as DNA: TGTGCCAGCAGCGGGGGGCCGATGGCCGGGGAGCTGTTTTTT. Translated: CASSGGPMAGELFF.

J is TRBJ2-1 and V is TRBV4-3, with TRBD2 matching over 14 bases. Per germline, CDR1 LGHNA and CDR2 YSLEER. The V and J ends lost 8 bases and 9 bases, in that order; junction bases with no gene match: 3. The CDR3 extends over 13 amino acids. The CDR3, as DNA: TGCGCCAGCGGGGGACTAGCGGGAGCTGAGCAGTTCTTC. Translating it yields CASGGLAGAEQFF.

The V gene is TRBV9, the J gene TRBJ1-4; the D gene is possibly TRBD1 (5 bases). Germline CDR1 reads SGDLS; CDR2 reads YYNGEE. The V end was cut by 5 bases, the J end by 3 bases, with 23 bases between. The CDR3 is made up of 18 amino acids. In DNA form, the CDR3 reads TGTGCCAGCAGTTCGGACGCCAGGGTAGGGTTAGCTAATGAAAAACTGTTTTTT. Its translation is CASSSDARVGLANEKLFF.

The V call is TRBV7-2, the J call TRBJ2-7; 8 bases align to TRBD2. In germline, CDR1 is SGHTA, CDR2 FQGNSA. The V and J ends lost 2 bases and 4 bases, in that order; junction bases with no gene match: 13. The CDR3 extends over 17 amino acids. The CDR3 nucleotides are TGTGCCAGCAGCTTAATCGGTCGCGGGAGGAAGAATTACGAGCAGTACTTC. Translating it yields CASSLIGRGRKNYEQYF.

The V and J genes are TRBV6-5 and TRBJ2-5; D gene unclear. The CDR3 is 14 amino acids. V shed 7 bases and J shed 1 base, with 13 bases lying between them. The germline V gene has CDR1 MNHEY and CDR2 SVGAGI. CDR3 residues: CASKLSASQETQYF. The CDR3 nucleotides are TGTGCCAGCAAACTCTCAGCGTCCCAAGAGACCCAGTACTTC.

The genes are TRBV19 and TRBJ1-5, with 10 bases that match TRBD1. The trim removed 4 bases at V and 1 base at J, leaving 1 base unmatched. CDR1 is LNHDA, CDR2 SQIVND, per germline (reference sequence). CDR3 length: 15 residues. CDR3 in DNA: TGTGCCAGTAGTACGACAGGGGGCAGCAATCAGCCCCAGCATTTT. Translating gives CASSTTGGSNQPQHF.

The genes are TRBV4-2 and TRBJ2-2; D call uncertain. This CDR3 is 17 amino acids long. V lost 0 bases to trimming and J lost 1 base, with 12 bases between them. Germline CDR1 is LGHNA and CDR2 is YNFKEQ. Written as DNA, the CDR3 is TGTGCCAGCAGCCAAGATCGTGACTCCTTGAACACCGGGGAGCTGTTTTTT. As protein: CASSQDRDSLNTGELFF.

The V call is TRBV5-4, the J call TRBJ1-5; D is unclear. With 4 bases removed from V and 7 bases from J, the gap between germline ends came to 9 bases. Germline V gives CDR1 SGHNT, CDR2 YYREEE (reference sequence). This CDR3 has 12 amino acids. The CDR3 protein is CASSLEGQPQHF. Written as DNA, the CDR3 is TGTGCCAGCAGCCTTGAAGGCCAGCCCCAGCATTTT.

The V gene is TRBV7-3, the J gene TRBJ2-1; 7 nucleotides agree with TRBD2. Germline CDR1 and CDR2: SGHTA and FQGTGA. The V and J ends lost 2 bases and 5 bases, in that order; junction bases with no gene match: 3. The CDR3 extends over 14 amino acids. This chain's CDR3 is CASSLAGVNNEQFF. The CDR3 bases are TGTGCCAGCAGCTTAGCGGGAGTTAACAATGAGCAGTTCTTC.

The rearrangement joins TRBV27 to TRBJ1-5; TRBD1 is a possible D gene (6 bases). The V gene's germline CDR1 is MNHEY and CDR2 SMNVEV (reference sequence). This CDR3 spans 17 amino acids. V was clipped by 2 bases and J by 2 bases, with 16 bases between them. CDR3 DNA: TGTGCCAGCAGTTTAAAAGGGGGGTATCGGGGCAATCAGCCCCAGCATTTT. Translation: CASSLKGGYRGNQPQHF.